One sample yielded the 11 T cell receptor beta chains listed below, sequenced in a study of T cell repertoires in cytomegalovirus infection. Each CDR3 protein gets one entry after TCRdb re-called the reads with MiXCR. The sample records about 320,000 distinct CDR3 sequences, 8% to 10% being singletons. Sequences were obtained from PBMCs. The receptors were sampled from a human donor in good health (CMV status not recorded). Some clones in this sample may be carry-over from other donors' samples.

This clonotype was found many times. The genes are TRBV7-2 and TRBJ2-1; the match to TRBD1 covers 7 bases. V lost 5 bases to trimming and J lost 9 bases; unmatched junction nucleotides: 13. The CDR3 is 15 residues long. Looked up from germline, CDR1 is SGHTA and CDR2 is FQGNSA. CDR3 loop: CASSPQVRGGGEQFF. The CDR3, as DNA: TGTGCCAGCAGCCCCCAAGTGAGAGGGGGCGGTGAGCAGTTCTTC.

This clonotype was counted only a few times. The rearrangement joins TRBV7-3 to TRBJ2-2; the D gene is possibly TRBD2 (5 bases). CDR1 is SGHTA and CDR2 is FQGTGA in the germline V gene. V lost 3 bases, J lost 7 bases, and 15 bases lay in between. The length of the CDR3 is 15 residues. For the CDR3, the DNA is TGTGCCAGCAGCTTCTTGAGCGTCGGGGTCGGGGAGCTGTTTTTT. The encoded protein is CASSFLSVGVGELFF.

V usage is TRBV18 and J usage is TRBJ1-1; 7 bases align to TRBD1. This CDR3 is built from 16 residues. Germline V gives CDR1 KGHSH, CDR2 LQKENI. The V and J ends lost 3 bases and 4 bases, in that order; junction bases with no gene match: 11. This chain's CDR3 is CASSPRDSGWGTEAFF. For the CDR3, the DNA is TGTGCCAGCTCACCGCGGGACAGCGGATGGGGCACTGAAGCTTTCTTT.

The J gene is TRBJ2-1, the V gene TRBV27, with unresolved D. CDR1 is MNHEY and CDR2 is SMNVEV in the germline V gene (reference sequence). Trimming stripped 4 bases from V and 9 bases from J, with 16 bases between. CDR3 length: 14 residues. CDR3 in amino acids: CASSSPPGSGEQFF. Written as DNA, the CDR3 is TGTGCCAGCAGTTCGCCCCCCGGGTCGGGTGAGCAGTTCTTC.

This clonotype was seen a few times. As DNA, the CDR3 is TGTGCCAGTAGCCCGACAGCTTTCAACACCATATATTTT. It encodes CASSPTAFNTIYF. The chain combines TRBV19 with TRBJ1-3; tentatively, D is TRBD1 (5 bases). The ends were cut back, 6 bases at V and 7 bases at J, with 13 bases in the middle. This CDR3 comprises 13 residues. Germline V gene data show CDR1 as LNHDA and CDR2 as SQIVND (reference sequence).

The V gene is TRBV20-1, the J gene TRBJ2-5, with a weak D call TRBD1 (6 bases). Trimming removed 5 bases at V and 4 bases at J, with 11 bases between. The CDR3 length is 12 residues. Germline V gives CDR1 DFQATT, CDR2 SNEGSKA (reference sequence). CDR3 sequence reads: CSAPQQGETQYF. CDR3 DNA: TGCAGTGCTCCCCAACAGGGAGAGACCCAGTACTTC.

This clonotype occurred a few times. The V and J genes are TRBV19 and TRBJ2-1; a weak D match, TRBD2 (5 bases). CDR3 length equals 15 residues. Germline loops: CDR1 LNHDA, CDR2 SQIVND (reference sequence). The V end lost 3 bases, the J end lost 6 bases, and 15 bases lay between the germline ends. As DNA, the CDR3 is TGTGCCAGTAGTATGGATTCTGGACTCCTCAATGAGCAGTTCTTC. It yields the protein CASSMDSGLLNEQFF.

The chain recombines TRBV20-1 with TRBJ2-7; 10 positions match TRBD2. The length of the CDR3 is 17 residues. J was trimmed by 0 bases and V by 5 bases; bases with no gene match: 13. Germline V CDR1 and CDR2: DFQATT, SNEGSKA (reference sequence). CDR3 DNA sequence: TGCAGTGCTCCCGGGAGTATCAGCGGGAGGGCCTCCTACGAGCAGTACTTC. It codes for CSAPGSISGRASYEQYF.

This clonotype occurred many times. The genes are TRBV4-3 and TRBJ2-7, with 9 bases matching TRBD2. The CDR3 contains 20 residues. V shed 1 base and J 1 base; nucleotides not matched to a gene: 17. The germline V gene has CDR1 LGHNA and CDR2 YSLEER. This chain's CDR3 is CASSQVGRTWREGDSYEQYF. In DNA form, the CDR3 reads TGCGCCAGCAGCCAAGTAGGTCGTACGTGGCGGGAGGGCGATTCCTACGAGCAGTACTTC.

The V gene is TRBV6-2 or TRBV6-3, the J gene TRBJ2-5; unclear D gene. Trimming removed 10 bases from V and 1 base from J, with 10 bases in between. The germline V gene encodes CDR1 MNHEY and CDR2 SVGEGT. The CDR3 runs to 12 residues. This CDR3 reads CATLDPQETQYF. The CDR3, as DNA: TGTGCCACCCTCGACCCCCAAGAGACCCAGTACTTC.

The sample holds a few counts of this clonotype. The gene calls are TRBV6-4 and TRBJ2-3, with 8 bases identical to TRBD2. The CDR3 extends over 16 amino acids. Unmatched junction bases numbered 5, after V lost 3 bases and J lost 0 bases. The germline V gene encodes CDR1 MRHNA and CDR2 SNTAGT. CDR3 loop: CASSEESGGSTDTQYF. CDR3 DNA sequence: TGTGCCAGCAGTGAGGAAAGCGGGGGTAGCACAGATACGCAGTATTTT.